Following are 14 T cell receptor beta chains from one sample sequenced in a study of a mutant IDH1 vaccine in newly diagnosed glioma. The time point denotes: week 47, end of study. Each dose of the vaccine consisted of 300 ug of mutant IDH1 20-mer peptide, with topical imiquimod. What these receptors recognize is not known. Using immunoSEQ multiplex PCR, the repertoire was profiled, and TCRdb retains in-frame clones only, with some absent. The table has almost 95,000 clones, around 92% seen once. The material was PBMCs, obtained from a glioma patient whose treatment included an IDH1 peptide vaccine. The receptors originated from a woman between 45 and 60 years old with glioma.

The rearrangement joins TRBV30 to TRBJ1-5; the match to TRBD1 covers 10 bases. Germline V gene sequence: CDR1 GTSNPN, CDR2 SVGIG (reference sequence). The V gene end was trimmed by 0 bases and the J gene end by 8 bases; junction bases not matched to a gene: 13. The length of the CDR3 is 17 residues. CDR3 sequence reads: CAWSVKDRGIGKEPQHF. Written as DNA, the CDR3 is TGTGCCTGGAGTGTTAAGGACAGGGGGATCGGAAAGGAGCCCCAGCATTTT.

The J gene is TRBJ1-4, the V gene TRBV4-1; D remains unclear. CDR1 and CDR2 (germline): MGHRA, YSYEKL. The CDR3 is made up of 14 amino acids. The V end was cut by 1 base, the J end by 5 bases, with 8 bases between. CDR3 residues: CASSQGLMNEKLFF. In DNA form, the CDR3 reads TGCGCCAGCAGCCAAGGCCTAATGAATGAAAAACTGTTTTTT.

The V and J genes are TRBV6-6 and TRBJ2-7; tentatively, D is TRBD2 (7 bases). The germline CDR1 and CDR2 sequences are MNHNY and SVGAGI (reference sequence). V was trimmed by 0 bases and J by 2 bases, leaving 11 bases between them. This CDR3 region has 15 residues. This chain's CDR3 is CASSYSRGLAYEQYF. The CDR3 region has the DNA TGTGCCAGCAGTTACTCGCGGGGGCTTGCCTACGAGCAGTACTTC.

The chain recombines TRBV6-5 with TRBJ2-1; D is uncertain. Trimming took off 6 bases at V and 4 bases at J, with 13 bases between the two ends. Germline V gives CDR1 MNHEY, CDR2 SVGAGI. This CDR3 is 14 amino acids long. DNA for the CDR3: TGTGCCAGCAGCCGAGTGCAGCCTTACAATGAGCAGTTCTTC. As protein: CASSRVQPYNEQFF.

This chain uses TRBV11-1 with TRBJ1-1, with D perhaps TRBD1 (6 bases). Trimming cost V 5 bases and J 3 bases, with 13 bases left between them. This CDR3 spans 14 amino acids. CDR1 and CDR2 (germline): SGHAT, FQDESV (reference sequence). CDR3 coding DNA: TGTGCCAGCAGCCGCCCCGACAGGTACACTGAAGCTTTCTTT. Amino acids: CASSRPDRYTEAFF.

The chain recombines TRBV29-1 with TRBJ2-7, with TRBD2 identical over 14 bases. With 0 bases clipped from V and 4 bases from J, the junction kept 5 bases outside the gene matches. CDR3 length: 16 residues. Germline V gene data show CDR1 as SQVTM and CDR2 as ANQGSEA. The CDR3, as DNA: TGCAGCGTTGAAGATCTTGGGACTAGCGGGAGTTACGAGCAGTACTTC. Encoded protein: CSVEDLGTSGSYEQYF.

This sequence joins TRBV7-8 and TRBJ1-6; no clear D. CDR1 and CDR2 from the germline V gene are SGHVS and FQNEAQ. Trimming cost V 1 base and J 6 bases, with 7 bases left between them. The CDR3 contains 14 residues. The CDR3, as DNA: TGTGCCAGCAGCTTAGGGGGAGGTAATTCACCCCTCCACTTT. As protein: CASSLGGGNSPLHF.

J is TRBJ1-3 and V is TRBV11-3, with unresolved D. Germline CDR1 SGHNT, CDR2 YENEEA. This CDR3 comprises 13 residues. V was cut by 5 bases and J by 0 bases, with 5 bases left in between. DNA for the CDR3: TGTGCCAGCAGCCAAAGCTCTGGAAACACCATATATTTT. Amino acid sequence: CASSQSSGNTIYF. The full variable domain, rest sourced from reference TRBV11-3 and TRBJ1-3, is EAGVVQSPRYKIIEKKQPVAFWCNPISGHNTLYWYLQNLGQGPELLIRYENEEAVDDSQLPKDRFSAERLKGVDSTLKIQPAELGDSAVYLCASSQSSGNTIYFGEGSWLTVV.

The chain couples TRBV4-1 to TRBJ1-1; D is ambiguous. Germline CDR1 MGHRA, CDR2 YSYEKL. V dropped 1 base and J dropped 1 base, with 10 bases sitting between them. The CDR3 extends over 15 amino acids. CDR3 region: CASSQGPIWNTEAFF. CDR3 in DNA: TGCGCCAGCAGCCAAGGACCGATCTGGAACACTGAAGCTTTCTTT.

The J gene is TRBJ2-5, the V gene TRBV7-3; 8 nucleotides line up with TRBD1. The CDR3 sequence is 14 residues long. V was clipped by 2 bases and J by 5 bases; unmatched bases: 4. Germline V CDR1 and CDR2: SGHTA, FQGTGA. The CDR3 bases are TGTGCCAGCAGCTTATGGCAGGGGGCGGAGACCCAGTACTTC. This gives the protein CASSLWQGAETQYF. Variable domain in full (rest from reference TRBV7-3 and TRBJ2-5): GAGVSQTPSNKVTEKGKYVELRCDPISGHTALYWYRQSLGQGPEFLIYFQGTGAADDSGLPNDRFFAVRPEGSVSTLKIQRTERGDSAVYLCASSLWQGAETQYFGPGTRLLVL.

V usage is TRBV7-9 and J usage is TRBJ1-3; no clear D gene. The germline CDR1 and CDR2 sequences are SEHNR and FQNEAQ (reference sequence). This CDR3 region has 16 residues. V lost 7 bases to trimming and J lost 0 bases, with 16 bases between them. The CDR3 DNA reads as TGTGCCAGCACCAAGGAGAGGCACTCCTCTGGAAACACCATATATTTT. Encoded protein: CASTKERHSSGNTIYF.

The chain has TRBV5-1 and TRBJ1-2; D gene unclear. CDR3 length equals 13 residues. Looked up from germline, CDR1 is SGHRS and CDR2 is YFSETQ. V was shortened by 0 bases and J by 1 base, with 4 bases between the two germline ends. The CDR3 DNA reads as TGCGCCAGCAGCTTGGTCAGTAACTATGGCTACACCTTC. Translated, it gives CASSLVSNYGYTF.

This clone was seen a few times. The chain has TRBV19 and TRBJ2-3; D uncertain. Germline values: CDR1 LNHDA, CDR2 SQIVND (reference sequence). This CDR3 has 14 residues. Trimming pared 1 base from V and 2 bases from J, leaving 7 bases between. CDR3 coding DNA: TGTGCCAGTAGTATAGCTCTCCCCACAGATACGCAGTATTTT. As protein: CASSIALPTDTQYF.

The gene calls are TRBV9 and TRBJ2-3, with D possibly matching TRBD1 (6 bases). CDR3 length: 17 amino acids. Germline loops: CDR1 SGDLS, CDR2 YYNGEE. The V gene lost 4 bases and the J gene lost 2 bases, with 20 bases spanning the gap. The CDR3, as DNA: TGTGCCAGCAGCCCTCTATGGGGGCAGGGCCACACAGATACGCAGTATTTT. Translation gives CASSPLWGQGHTDTQYF.